These 3 T cell receptor beta chains were all obtained from the same sample, sequenced in a study of T cells in Graves' hyperthyroidism and ophthalmopathy. The source material, RNA transcripts, was used to amplify TCR beta CDR3 regions. Researchers ran a first-round RT-PCR on the TCR CDR3 using the HTBI primer set. A single record per CDR3 protein comes from TCRdb applying MiXCR to the multiplex PCR reads. The sample carries approximately 400,000 distinct CDR3 sequences, approximately 18% recorded once. The sequencing input was blood. These receptors came from a young man with Graves' ophthalmopathy.

At least ten counts were recorded for this clonotype. The chain is built from TRBV5-1 and TRBJ2-5; 14 bases line up with TRBD2. Germline V gene lookup returns CDR1 SGHRS and CDR2 YFSETQ. V lost 5 bases to trimming and J lost 2 bases; unmatched junction nucleotides: 8. CDR3 size: 17 residues. The CDR3 DNA reads as TGCGCCAGCAGGCAATCGACTAGCGGGGGGGGGCAAGAGACCCAGTACTTC. It specifies CASRQSTSGGGQETQYF.

This clonotype was observed at least ten times. V gene TRBV10-3 combines with J gene TRBJ2-1; D is unresolved. CDR1 is ENHRY and CDR2 is SYGVKD in the germline V gene. The CDR3 has 15 amino acids. The V gene lost 0 bases and the J gene lost 0 bases, with 6 bases spanning the gap. CDR3 residues: CAISESPDSYNEQFF. CDR3 in DNA: TGTGCCATCAGTGAGTCCCCGGACTCCTACAATGAGCAGTTCTTC.

This clonotype has only a few counts. The rearrangement joins TRBV19 to TRBJ1-2, with D hard to call. CDR3 size: 12 residues. The germline V gene has CDR1 LNHDA and CDR2 SQIVND (reference sequence). V shed 7 bases and J shed 2 bases, with 8 bases lying between them. The CDR3 protein is CASKTANYGYTF. CDR3 DNA: TGTGCCAGTAAAACAGCAAACTATGGCTACACCTTC.